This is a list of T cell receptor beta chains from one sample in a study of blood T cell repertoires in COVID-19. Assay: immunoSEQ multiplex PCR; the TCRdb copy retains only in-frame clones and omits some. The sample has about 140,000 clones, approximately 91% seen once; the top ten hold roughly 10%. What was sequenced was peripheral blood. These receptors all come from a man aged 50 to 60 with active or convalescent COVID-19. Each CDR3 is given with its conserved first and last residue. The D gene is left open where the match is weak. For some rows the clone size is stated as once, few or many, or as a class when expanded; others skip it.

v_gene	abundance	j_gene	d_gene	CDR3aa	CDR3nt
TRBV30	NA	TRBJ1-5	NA	CAWSVPGGNQPQHF	TGTGCCTGGAGTGTACCCGGGGGCAATCAGCCCCAGCATTTT
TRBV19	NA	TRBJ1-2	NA	CASSPGPYGYTF	TGTGCCAGTAGTCCGGGTCCCTATGGCTACACCTTC
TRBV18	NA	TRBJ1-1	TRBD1	CASSPPSRQGYPAFF	TGTGCCAGCTCACCACCGTCTAGACAGGGGTACCCAGCTTTCTTT
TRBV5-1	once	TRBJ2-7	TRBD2	CASSPGRLYEQYF	TGCGCCAGCAGCCCCGGGAGGTTGTACGAGCAGTACTTC
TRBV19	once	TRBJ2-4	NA	CASSIPGLAKNIQYF	TGTGCCAGTAGTATCCCAGGGCTAGCCAAAAACATTCAGTACTTC
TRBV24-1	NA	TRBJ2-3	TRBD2	CATGTSGSTDTQYF	TGTGCCACAGGGACTAGCGGGAGCACAGATACGCAGTATTTT
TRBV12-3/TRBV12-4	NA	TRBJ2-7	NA	CASTISGFREQYF	TGTGCCAGCACTATCAGCGGCTTCCGTGAGCAGTACTTC
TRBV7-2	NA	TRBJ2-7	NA	CASSLGGGGRLNEQYF	TGTGCCAGCAGCTTAGGAGGGGGCGGGAGGTTGAACGAGCAGTACTTC
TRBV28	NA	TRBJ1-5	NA	CASSPTGSPRPQHF	TGTGCCAGCAGTCCTACGGGATCCCCGCGGCCCCAGCATTTT
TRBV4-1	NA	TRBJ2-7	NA	CASSHVRGRYEQYF	TGCGCCAGCAGCCACGTTAGGGGCAGGTACGAGCAGTACTTC
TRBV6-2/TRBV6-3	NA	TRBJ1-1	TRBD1	CASSRTGGGTEAFF	TGTGCCAGCAGCCGGACAGGGGGAGGCACTGAAGCTTTCTTT
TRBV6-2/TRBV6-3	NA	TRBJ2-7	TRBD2	CASSRPGTSYEQYF	TGTGCCAGCAGTCGACCCGGGACTAGCTACGAGCAGTACTTC
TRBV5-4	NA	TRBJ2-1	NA	CASSRSGKSNNEQFF	TGTGCCAGCAGCAGAAGCGGCAAGTCAAACAATGAGCAGTTCTTC
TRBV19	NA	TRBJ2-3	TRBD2	CASSIGLAGTDTQYF	TGTGCCAGTAGTATTGGGCTAGCGGGAACAGATACGCAGTATTTT
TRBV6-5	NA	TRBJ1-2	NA	CASSYMAPGGYGYTF	TGTGCCAGCAGTTACATGGCTCCGGGTGGCTATGGCTACACCTTC
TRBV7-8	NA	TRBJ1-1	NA	CASSLWGGRVNTEAFF	TGTGCCAGCAGCTTATGGGGGGGCAGGGTGAACACTGAAGCTTTCTTT
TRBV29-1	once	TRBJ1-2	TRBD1	CSSRTGGDYGYTF	TGCAGCAGTAGGACAGGGGGGGACTATGGCTACACCTTC
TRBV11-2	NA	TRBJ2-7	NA	CASSLELVTYEQYF	TGTGCCAGCAGCTTAGAACTAGTCACCTACGAGCAGTACTTC
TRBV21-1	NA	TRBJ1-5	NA	CASSKKSGVFFNQPQHF	TGTGCCAGCAGCAAAAAAAGCGGGGTTTTCTTCAATCAGCCCCAGCATTTT
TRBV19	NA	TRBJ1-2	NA	CASSAASGGDYGYTF	TGTGCCAGTAGTGCCGCGAGTGGGGGCGACTATGGCTACACCTTC
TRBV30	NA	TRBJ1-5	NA	CAWSVEPLSNQPQHF	TGTGCCTGGAGTGTAGAGCCCCTTAGCAATCAGCCCCAGCATTTT
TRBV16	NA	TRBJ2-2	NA	CASSQRGTGELFF	TGTGCCAGCAGCCAACGGGGTACCGGGGAGCTGTTTTTT
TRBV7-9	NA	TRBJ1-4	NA	CASSLTATNEKLFF	TGTGCCAGCAGCTTAACAGCAACTAATGAAAAACTGTTTTTT
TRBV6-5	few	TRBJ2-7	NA	CASSFGQSYEQYF	TGTGCCAGCAGCTTCGGACAGAGCTACGAGCAGTACTTC
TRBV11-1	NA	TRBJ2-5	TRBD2	CASNKGSGREETQYF	TGTGCCAGCAACAAGGGGAGCGGGAGAGAGGAGACCCAGTACTTC
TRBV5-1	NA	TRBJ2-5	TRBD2	CASSPATGSTSRYQETQYF	TGCGCCAGCAGCCCCGCGACGGGGTCGACTAGCCGCTACCAAGAGACCCAGTACTTC
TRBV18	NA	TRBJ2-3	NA	CASSPGGAYTDTQYF	TGTGCCAGCTCACCGGGGGGAGCCTACACAGATACGCAGTATTTT
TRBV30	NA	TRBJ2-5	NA	CAWSVRGRETQYF	TGTGCCTGGAGTGTACGAGGGAGGGAGACCCAGTACTTC
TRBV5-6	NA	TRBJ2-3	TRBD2	CASSLLRGSADTQYF	TGTGCCAGCAGCTTGCTGCGCGGGAGCGCAGATACGCAGTATTTT
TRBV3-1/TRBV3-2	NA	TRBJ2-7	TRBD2	CATEGLAQAYEQYF	TGTGCCACAGAGGGACTAGCCCAAGCTTACGAGCAGTACTTC
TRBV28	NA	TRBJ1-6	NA	CASRPNAGIGGSPLHF	TGTGCCAGCAGACCTAACGCGGGAATTGGGGGTTCACCCCTCCACTTT
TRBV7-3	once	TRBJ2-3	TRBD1	CASSFTGATDTQYF	TGTGCCAGCAGCTTTACAGGGGCGACAGATACGCAGTATTTT
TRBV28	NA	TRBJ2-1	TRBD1	CASSLPLQGANEQFF	TGTGCCAGCAGTTTACCCCTACAGGGGGCGAATGAGCAGTTCTTC
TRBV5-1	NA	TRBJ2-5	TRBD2	CASSLTSGRETQYF	TGCGCCAGCAGCTTGACTAGCGGGAGGGAGACCCAGTACTTC
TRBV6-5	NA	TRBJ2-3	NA	CASSLRGPSTDTQYF	TGTGCCAGCAGCCTAAGGGGTCCAAGTACAGATACGCAGTATTTT
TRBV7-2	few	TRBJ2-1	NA	CASTTLRTQTEQFF	TGTGCCAGCACAACTCTCAGGACTCAAACTGAGCAGTTCTTC
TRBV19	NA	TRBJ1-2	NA	CASSLPGANYGYTF	TGTGCCAGTAGTCTTCCAGGGGCTAACTATGGCTACACCTTC